The rows below give T cell receptor beta chains drawn from one sample of a study of T cells in Graves' hyperthyroidism and ophthalmopathy. Using its own MiXCR run on the multiplex PCR reads, TCRdb lists one record per CDR3 protein. The repertoire holds roughly 250,000 distinct CDR3 sequences, with approximately 16% as singletons. Specimen: blood. The receptors were sampled from a woman younger than 30 with Graves' ophthalmopathy. CDR3s include the opening cysteine and the closing phenylalanine or tryptophan. D genes are given only for firm matches. For some rows the clone size is stated as once, few or many, or as a class when expanded; others skip it.

j_gene | d_gene | len | abundance | v_gene | CDR3aa | CDR3nt
TRBJ2-5 | - | 15 | - | TRBV7-9 | CASGDEQDFQETQYF | TGTGCCAGCGGAGATGAACAGGACTTTCAAGAGACCCAGTACTTC
TRBJ1-2 | - | 15 | many | TRBV6-2/TRBV6-3 | CASRPWTVRDYGYTF | TGTGCCAGCAGACCCTGGACCGTTCGTGACTATGGCTACACCTTC
TRBJ1-1 | - | 15 | many | TRBV5-1 | CASRSGATLNTEAFF | TGCGCCAGCAGATCCGGGGCGACATTGAACACTGAAGCTTTCTTT
TRBJ2-2 | - | 12 | many | TRBV14 | CASSPDRWELFF | TGTGCCAGCAGCCCCGACCGGTGGGAGCTGTTTTTT
TRBJ1-5 | - | 15 | - | TRBV3-1 | CASSQGWGLNQPQHF | TGTGCCAGCAGTCAAGGGTGGGGTCTCAATCAGCCCCAGCATTTT
TRBJ2-2 | TRBD2 | 16 | many | TRBV2 | CARRESSGSYTGELFF | TGTGCCAGGAGAGAGTCCAGCGGGAGCTACACCGGGGAGCTGTTTTTT
TRBJ2-2 | TRBD2 | 16 | many | TRBV7-9 | CASSPGLAENTGELFF | TGTGCCAGCAGCCCGGGGCTAGCGGAAAACACCGGGGAGCTGTTTTTT
TRBJ1-6 | - | 13 | many | TRBV3-1 | CASSQVGFSPLHF | TGTGCCAGCAGCCAAGTGGGGTTTTCACCCCTCCACTTT
TRBJ2-3 | TRBD1 | 14 | many | TRBV6-1 | CASSDRGPTDTQYF | TGTGCCAGCAGTGACAGGGGGCCGACAGATACGCAGTATTTT
TRBJ1-2 | - | 15 | many | TRBV12-3/TRBV12-4 | CASSFGRRMSYGYTF | TGTGCCAGCAGTTTTGGGCGGCGGATGAGCTATGGCTACACCTTC
TRBJ2-3 | TRBD2 | 17 | - | TRBV5-8 | CASSQWTSGRGTDTQYF | TGTGCCAGCAGCCAGTGGACTAGCGGGAGGGGGACAGATACGCAGTATTTT
TRBJ2-4 | TRBD2 | 21 | many | TRBV2 | CASRRGLAGGSPELAKNIQYF | TGTGCCAGCAGACGGGGACTAGCGGGAGGGTCCCCTGAACTAGCCAAAAACATTCAGTACTTC
TRBJ1-4 | - | 18 | many | TRBV6-5 | CASSYSGGRGMANEKLFF | TGTGCCAGCAGTTACTCGGGGGGTCGGGGCATGGCTAATGAAAAACTGTTTTTT
TRBJ2-7 | - | 11 | - | TRBV28 | CASSPGSEQYF | TGTGCCAGCAGCCCAGGGTCAGAGCAGTACTTC
TRBJ1-6 | - | 13 | many | TRBV20-1 | CSAPTDANSPLHF | TGCAGTGCCCCGACAGATGCAAATTCACCCCTCCACTTT
TRBJ1-1 | TRBD1 | 16 | many | TRBV6-1 | CASSTLDRSLDTEAFF | TGTGCCAGCAGTACCTTGGACAGGTCTTTGGACACTGAAGCTTTCTTT
TRBJ1-2 | - | 14 | many | TRBV6-1 | CASGYQGTNYGYTF | TGTGCCAGCGGCTATCAGGGGACTAACTATGGCTACACCTTC
TRBJ1-1 | - | 12 | many | TRBV20-1 | CSASRGNTEAFF | TGCAGTGCTAGTCGGGGGAACACTGAAGCTTTCTTT
TRBJ2-1 | TRBD2 | 15 | - | TRBV12-3/TRBV12-4 | CASQKVAGGGNEQFF | TGTGCCAGCCAAAAGGTAGCGGGGGGTGGAAATGAGCAGTTCTTC
TRBJ2-2 | - | 15 | many | TRBV11-3 | CASSLTWVGTGELFF | TGTGCCAGCAGCTTAACATGGGTGGGAACCGGGGAGCTGTTTTTT
TRBJ2-2 | - | 14 | many | TRBV19 | CASSIDLGTGELFF | TGTGCCAGTAGTATAGATCTGGGCACCGGGGAGCTGTTTTTT
TRBJ2-3 | TRBD2 | 15 | few | TRBV18 | CVSTGTSGGTDTQYF | TGTGTCAGCACCGGGACTAGCGGGGGAACAGATACGCAGTATTTT
TRBJ2-7 | - | 14 | many | TRBV30 | CAWSVTGGAYEQYF | TGTGCCTGGAGTGTAACCGGGGGCGCCTACGAGCAGTACTTC
TRBJ2-7 | - | 13 | many | TRBV6-1 | CASRFTVSYEQYF | TGTGCCAGCCGCTTCACAGTCTCCTACGAGCAGTACTTC
TRBJ1-5 | TRBD1 | 14 | many | TRBV20-1 | CSVQGAARNQPQHF | TGCAGTGTACAGGGGGCCGCGCGAAATCAGCCCCAGCATTTT
TRBJ1-3 | - | 11 | many | TRBV12-3/TRBV12-4 | CASSPGNTIYF | TGTGCCAGCTCACCCGGAAACACCATATATTTT
TRBJ2-3 | - | 12 | many | TRBV29-1 | CSVPQYSGTQYF | TGCAGCGTTCCTCAATACTCTGGGACGCAGTATTTT